The 30 T cell receptor beta chains given below trace back to one sample, sequenced in a study of response to subunit inactivated influenza vaccine. MiXCR was run by TCRdb on the RT-PCR reads, yielding one entry per CDR3 protein. The sample has 500,000 to 600,000 distinct CDR3 sequences, about 15% seen once. The material sequenced was PBMCs from blood, taken 12 days after vaccination. The receptors shown here come from a man aged 45-65 years who received an inactivated influenza vaccine.

This clonotype was detected only a few times. The CDR3 bases are TGTGCCAGCAGCGACAGGCCGACCGGGGAGCTGTTTTTT. It is translated as CASSDRPTGELFF. The chain recombines TRBV2 with TRBJ2-2; perhaps TRBD1 as D (6 bases). The germline CDR1 and CDR2 sequences are SNHLY and FYNNEI. The germline V and J ends were trimmed by 6 bases and 5 bases, with 10 bases remaining between them. The CDR3 contains 13 residues. Variable domain in full (rest from reference TRBV2 and TRBJ2-2): EPEVTQTPSHQVTQMGQEVILRCVPISNHLYFYWYRQILGQKVEFLVSFYNNEISEKSEIFDDQFSVERPDGSNFTLKIRSTKLEDSAMYFCASSDRPTGELFFGEGSRLTVL.

This clonotype was picked up a small number of times. The chain links TRBV5-6 to TRBJ1-6, with D unclear. This CDR3 has 12 residues. The V gene lost 0 bases and the J gene lost 9 bases, with 4 bases spanning the gap. Germline V gene sequence: CDR1 SGHDT, CDR2 YYEEEE. CDR3 sequence reads: CASSLVTSPLHF. DNA for the CDR3: TGTGCCAGCAGCTTGGTGACTTCACCCCTCCACTTT.

This clonotype was observed a handful of times. The V and J genes are TRBV7-8 and TRBJ2-1; 9 bases line up with TRBD2. Germline trimming cut 3 bases from V and 6 bases from J; bases unmatched to any gene: 9. The CDR3 spans 16 residues. Per the germline V gene, CDR1 is SGHVS and CDR2 is FQNEAQ. For the CDR3, the DNA is TGTGCCAGCAGCTTCGGGGCGGGGGGGCCCCCCAATGAGCAGTTCTTC. Encoded protein: CASSFGAGGPPNEQFF.

A remark on this clonotype: At one end the junction does not follow the germline gene, possibly because of a read error. The genes are TRBV20-1 and TRBJ2-1, with 8 bases matching TRBD2. Germline V gene data show CDR1 as DFQATT and CDR2 as SNEGSKA (reference sequence). The CDR3 is 12 amino acids. The CDR3 loop reads CSSSGLGDEQFF. The DNA for the CDR3 is TGCAGTTCTAGCGGGCTTGGGGATGAGCAGTTCTTC.

The chain combines TRBV4-2 with TRBJ2-7; D unclear. Trimming removed 1 base at V and 4 bases at J, with 8 bases between. The germline gives CDR1 LGHNA, CDR2 YNFKEQ. The CDR3 length is 13 residues. CDR3: CASSQAASYEQYF. CDR3 sequence (DNA): TGTGCCAGCAGCCAAGCCGCAAGTTACGAGCAGTACTTC.

The table lists this clonotype with a count of one. Written as DNA, the CDR3 is TGTGCCAGCAGTTACGCGGGTTTCGGGGAGCTGTTTTTT. Translating gives CASSYAGFGELFF. J is TRBJ2-2 and V is TRBV6-6, with TRBD2 as a possible D gene (5 bases). The CDR3 spans 13 residues. V lost 2 bases and J 7 bases, leaving 8 bases between the germline ends. Germline V gives CDR1 MNHNY, CDR2 SVGAGI (reference sequence).

This clonotype was observed many times. The V call is TRBV10-3, the J call TRBJ1-5; 7 bases line up with TRBD1. Trimming cost V 4 bases and J 3 bases; bases outside gene matches: 3. The CDR3 sequence is 14 residues long. CDR1 is ENHRY, CDR2 SYGVKD, per germline. This CDR3 reads CAISVGTDNQPQHF. The CDR3 DNA follows: TGTGCCATCAGTGTTGGGACAGACAATCAGCCCCAGCATTTT.

This clonotype was counted a few times. The chain carries TRBV12-3 or TRBV12-4 and TRBJ2-5, with 7 bases matching TRBD2. The CDR3 runs 15 residues. V gave up 5 bases and J gave up 7 bases; unmatched junction bases: 13. CDR3 nucleotides: TGTGCCAGCAGTGGGGGGGTCGGTTACCTCCGGACCCAGTACTTC. Protein: CASSGGVGYLRTQYF.

Ten or more counts support this clonotype. The chain has TRBV14 and TRBJ2-5; no firm D call. Trimming removed 1 base from V and 7 bases from J, with 10 bases in between. CDR3 length: 13 amino acids. Germline assignment: CDR1 SGHDN and CDR2 FVKESK. This CDR3 reads CASSQGGVGTQYF. CDR3 bases: TGTGCCAGCAGCCAAGGAGGAGTAGGGACCCAGTACTTC. Full variable domain (missing parts from reference TRBV14 and TRBJ2-5): EAGVTQFPSHSVIEKGQTVTLRCDPISGHDNLYWYRRVMGKEIKFLLHFVKESKQDESGMPNNRFLAERTGGTYSTLKVQPAELEDSGVYFCASSQGGVGTQYFGPGTRLLVL.

The V gene is TRBV24-1, the J gene TRBJ1-2, with D uncertain. V lost 4 bases and J 2 bases, leaving 10 bases between the germline ends. The length of the CDR3 is 14 residues. Germline CDR1 KGHDR, CDR2 SFDVKD. CDR3 residues: CATSDSTENYGYTF. The DNA for the CDR3 is TGTGCCACCAGTGACTCGACGGAGAACTATGGCTACACCTTC.

The V call is TRBV27, the J call TRBJ2-1; 12 nucleotides agree with TRBD2. This CDR3 contains 16 residues. The junction had 5 bases not matched to a gene; V was cut back by 6 bases and J by 2 bases. Germline V gene data show CDR1 as MNHEY and CDR2 as SMNVEV (reference sequence). The CDR3: CASRTSGGTAYNEQFF. CDR3 coding DNA: TGTGCCAGCAGAACTAGCGGGGGGACCGCCTACAATGAGCAGTTCTTC.

With respect to this clonotype: With a much larger clone just one base away, this may be a read error. The rearrangement uses TRBV6-6 and TRBJ2-3; D gene uncertain. The CDR3 has 11 amino acids. Germline V gives CDR1 MNHNY, CDR2 SVGAGI (reference sequence). Trimming stripped 10 bases from V and 6 bases from J, with 11 bases between. Here the CDR3 reads CATTVRDTQYF. CDR3 in DNA: TGTGCCACCACCGTCCGGGATACGCAGTATTTT.

This clonotype was seen only a few times. The chain's CDR3 is CASSLAESGTDTQYF. For the CDR3, the DNA is TGTGCCAGCAGCTTAGCGGAATCAGGCACAGATACGCAGTATTTT. This chain uses TRBV7-9 with TRBJ2-3; D remains ambiguous. V gave up 0 bases and J gave up 1 base, with 8 bases separating them. Germline values: CDR1 SEHNR, CDR2 FQNEAQ (reference sequence). CDR3 size: 15 residues.

This clonotype was counted a single time. CDR3 coding DNA: TGTGCCAGTACCCTGACAGGGGGAAGGAATCAGCCCCAGCATTTT. Protein: CASTLTGGRNQPQHF. This sequence joins TRBV19 and TRBJ1-5, with 9 bases matching TRBD1. CDR1 is LNHDA, CDR2 SQIVND, per germline (reference sequence). Trimming removed 7 bases from V and 4 bases from J; junction bases left unmatched: 8. The CDR3 is 15 residues long.

The genes are TRBV3-1 and TRBJ2-7; 7 bases are a match to TRBD1. Per the germline V gene, CDR1 is LGHDT and CDR2 is YNNKEL (reference sequence). After removal of 0 bases from V and 5 bases from J, the junction contained 7 bases not matched to a gene. This CDR3 spans 15 amino acids. CDR3 DNA: TGTGCCAGCAGCCAAGATAGGAACAGGGGAAACGAGCAGTACTTC. Its translation is CASSQDRNRGNEQYF.

This clonotype was recorded once. This chain joins TRBV29-1 and TRBJ1-4, with a possible D match to TRBD1 (6 bases). V lost 4 bases and J lost 10, with 16 bases in between. CDR1 and CDR2 (germline): SQVTM, ANQGSEA. CDR3 size: 13 residues. CDR3 bases: TGCAGCGTTGGCAAGGGGGACTCCGGAAAACTGTTTTTT. Protein: CSVGKGDSGKLFF.

The table lists this clonotype with a few counts. The chain links TRBV5-1 to TRBJ2-2; D uncertain. The CDR3 has 15 residues. The germline CDR1 and CDR2 sequences are SGHRS and YFSETQ. V was clipped by 1 base and J by 7 bases, with 14 bases between them. CDR3 in DNA: TGCGCCAGCAGCTTGTCTGCCAAACCCGACGGGGAGCTGTTTTTT. It encodes CASSLSAKPDGELFF.

This clonotype was seen a handful of times. V is TRBV7-8 and J is TRBJ2-7, with a tentative D call TRBD2 (5 bases). Trimming took 0 bases from V and 5 from J, leaving 17 bases between them. This CDR3 spans 16 amino acids. Germline loops: CDR1 SGHVS, CDR2 FQNEAQ. The CDR3 region has the DNA TGTGCCAGCAGCTTAGCAGTCGGGATTCTGAGCGACGAGCAGTACTTC. Residues: CASSLAVGILSDEQYF.

This clonotype appeared a few times. The chain carries TRBV19 and TRBJ2-1, with TRBD2 as a possible D gene (6 bases). V was shortened by 8 bases and J by 7 bases, with 21 bases between the two germline ends. CDR1 and CDR2 from the germline V gene are LNHDA and SQIVND (reference sequence). This CDR3 region has 15 residues. CDR3 in amino acids: CASRRLMGGGNEQFF. CDR3 nucleotides: TGTGCCAGTCGGCGACTAATGGGAGGTGGGAATGAGCAGTTCTTC. Filled out from reference TRBV19 and TRBJ2-1, the complete variable domain reads DGGITQSPKYLFRKEGQNVTLSCEQNLNHDAMYWYRQDPGQGLRLIYYSQIVNDFQKGDIAEGYSVSREKKESFPLTVTSAQKNPTAFYLCASRRLMGGGNEQFFGPGTRLTVL.

This clonotype was seen a handful of times. V is TRBV5-1 and J is TRBJ2-7; TRBD2 is a possible D gene (7 bases). This CDR3 has 14 residues. V dropped 0 bases and J dropped 6 bases, with 13 bases sitting between them. Germline V lookup: CDR1 SGHRS, CDR2 YFSETQ. The CDR3: CASSLVTSRGEQYF. CDR3 nucleotides: TGCGCCAGCAGCTTGGTGACTAGCAGGGGCGAGCAGTACTTC.

The sample holds one count of this clonotype. The junction departs from germline at one end; a sequencing error may be responsible. J is TRBJ2-3 and V is TRBV12-3 or TRBV12-4; 8 positions match TRBD2. This CDR3 region has 17 residues. CDR3 DNA: TGTGCCAGCAGCCCCCTCCGCACTCTCGGGAGGGGTGATATGCAGTATTTT. It translates to CASSPLRTLGRGDMQYF.

This clonotype occurred a few times. The CDR3 coding sequence is TGTGCCAGCAGGCCGACGGCCTCCATCGGGCCCCAGCATTTT. As protein: CASRPTASIGPQHF. The rearrangement joins TRBV2 to TRBJ1-5; D ambiguous. This CDR3 contains 14 residues. The ends were cut back, 6 bases at V and 9 bases at J, with 18 bases in the middle. CDR1 and CDR2 (germline): SNHLY, FYNNEI.

This clonotype occurred a few times. The V call is TRBV5-6, the J call TRBJ2-3, with D possibly being TRBD1 or TRBD2 (5 bases each). Germline lookup yields CDR1 SGHDT and CDR2 YYEEEE. V shed 4 bases and J shed 0 bases, with 18 bases lying between them. CDR3 size: 17 residues. DNA of the CDR3: TGTGCCAGCAGCCTGGAAGAGGGGCGCAGCAGCACAGATACGCAGTATTTT. Translating gives CASSLEEGRSSTDTQYF.

This clonotype was counted ten times or more. The chain combines TRBV6-1 with TRBJ1-5; 9 positions match TRBD1. Trimming took 10 bases from V and 5 from J; bases not matched to a gene: 6. The CDR3 has 13 residues. Germline CDR1 is MNHNS and CDR2 is SASEGT. The CDR3 here is CATSGQGYQPQHF. DNA for the CDR3: TGTGCCACTTCGGGACAGGGCTATCAGCCCCAGCATTTT.

The CDR3 coding sequence is TGTGCCAGCAGTCCAACTGGGGCCTTAAGCGAGCAGTACTTC. It translates to CASSPTGALSEQYF. The J gene is TRBJ2-7, the V gene TRBV12-3 or TRBV12-4; possible D gene TRBD1, 5 bases. The ends were cut back, 5 bases at V and 6 bases at J, with 17 bases in the middle. The CDR3 has 14 residues.

This clonotype has a handful of counts. This chain uses TRBV11-2 with TRBJ2-1, with 12 nucleotides matching TRBD2. The CDR3 has 19 residues. Germline V gene data show CDR1 as SGHAT and CDR2 as FQNNGV. The trim removed 4 bases at V and 1 base at J, leaving 11 bases unmatched. CDR3 region: CASSYGLAGSKFSYNEQFF. The CDR3 bases are TGTGCCAGCAGCTATGGACTAGCGGGGTCAAAATTTTCCTACAATGAGCAGTTCTTC.

The chain is built from TRBV7-6 and TRBJ2-3; 7 bases fit TRBD1. The length of the CDR3 is 16 residues. Germline V gene sequence: CDR1 SGHVS, CDR2 FNYEAQ. V trimming: 1 base; J trimming: 1 base; junction bases outside the gene matches: 5. The chain's CDR3 is CASSLDQGGRTDTQYF. The CDR3 DNA follows: TGTGCCAGCAGCTTAGACCAAGGGGGCCGCACAGATACGCAGTATTTT.

This clonotype was observed a few times. V gene TRBV6-1 combines with J gene TRBJ2-6; 8 bases are a match to TRBD1. Germline loops: CDR1 MNHNS, CDR2 SASEGT. V lost 6 bases and J lost 0; bases outside the gene matches: 7. The CDR3 runs 17 residues. The CDR3 nucleotides are TGTGCCAGCAGACCGGGACAGGCGACCTCTGGGGCCAACGTCCTGACTTTC. Translated: CASRPGQATSGANVLTF.

This clonotype was seen ten or more times. The rearrangement uses TRBV7-9 and TRBJ2-7, with a possible D match to TRBD2 (5 bases). Looked up from germline, CDR1 is SEHNR and CDR2 is FQNEAQ (reference sequence). The CDR3 totals 16 residues. Trimming shortened V by 4 bases and J by 0 bases, and 16 bases separated the two germline ends. The CDR3 sequence is CASSSDWRASSYEQYF. The CDR3 DNA is TGTGCCAGCAGCTCCGACTGGCGGGCGTCCTCCTACGAGCAGTACTTC.

In this sample, this clonotype turned up a few times. V and J are TRBV6-2 or TRBV6-3 and TRBJ2-1, with TRBD2 matching 7 bases. The germline gives CDR1 MNHEY, CDR2 SVGEGT. V shed 6 bases and J 0 bases; nucleotides not matched to a gene: 8. The CDR3 spans 16 residues. Here the CDR3 DNA reads TGTGCCAGCAGAGACTCTAGCGGACCCTCCTACAATGAGCAGTTCTTC. This encodes CASRDSSGPSYNEQFF.